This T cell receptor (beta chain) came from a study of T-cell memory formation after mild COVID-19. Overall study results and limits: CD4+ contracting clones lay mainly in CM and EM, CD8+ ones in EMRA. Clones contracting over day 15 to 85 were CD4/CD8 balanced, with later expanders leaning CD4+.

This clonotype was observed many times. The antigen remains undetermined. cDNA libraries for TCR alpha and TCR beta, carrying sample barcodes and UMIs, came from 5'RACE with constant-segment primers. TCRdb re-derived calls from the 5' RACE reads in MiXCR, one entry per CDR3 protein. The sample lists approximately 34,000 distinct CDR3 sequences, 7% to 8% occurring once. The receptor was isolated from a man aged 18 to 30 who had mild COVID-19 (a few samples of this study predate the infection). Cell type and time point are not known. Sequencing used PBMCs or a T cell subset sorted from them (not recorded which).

The CDR3 is CASSPVVGNTGELFF. The DNA for the CDR3 is TGTGCCAGCAGCCCGGTGGTCGGGAACACCGGGGAGCTGTTTTTT. The chain is built from TRBV12-3 or TRBV12-4 and TRBJ2-2; D remains ambiguous. CDR3 length equals 15 residues. Trimming cost V 6 bases and J 1 base, with 12 bases left between them.